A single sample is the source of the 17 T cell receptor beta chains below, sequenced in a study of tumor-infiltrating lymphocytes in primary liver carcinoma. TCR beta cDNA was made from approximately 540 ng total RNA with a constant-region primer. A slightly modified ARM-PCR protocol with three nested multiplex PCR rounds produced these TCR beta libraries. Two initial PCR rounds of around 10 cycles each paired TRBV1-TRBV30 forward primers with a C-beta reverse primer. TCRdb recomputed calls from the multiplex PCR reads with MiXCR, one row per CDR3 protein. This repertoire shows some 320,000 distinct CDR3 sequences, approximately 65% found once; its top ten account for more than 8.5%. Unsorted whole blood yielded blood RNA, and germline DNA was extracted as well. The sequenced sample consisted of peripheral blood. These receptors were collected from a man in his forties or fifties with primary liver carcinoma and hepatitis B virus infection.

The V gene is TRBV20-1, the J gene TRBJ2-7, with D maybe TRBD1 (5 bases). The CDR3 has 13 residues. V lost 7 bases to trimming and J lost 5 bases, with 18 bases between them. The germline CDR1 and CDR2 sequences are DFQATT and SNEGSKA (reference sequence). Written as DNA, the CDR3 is TGCAGTGTCTTGCACATTAGGGGAAACGAGCAGTACTTC. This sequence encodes CSVLHIRGNEQYF.

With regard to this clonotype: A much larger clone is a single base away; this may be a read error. CDR3 sequence: CTISDPTPNQPQHF. The CDR3 nucleotides are TGTACCATCAGTGACCCCACCCCCAATCAGCCCCAGCATTTT. The rearrangement links TRBV10-3 to TRBJ1-5; the D is unclear. This CDR3 is built from 14 residues. Germline lookup yields CDR1 ENHRY and CDR2 SYGVKD.

The CDR3 DNA sequence: TGCGCCAGCAGGAGGACAGGGGACAATGAGCAGTTCTTC. Translation gives CASRRTGDNEQFF. This chain links TRBV5-1 with TRBJ2-1; 9 bases line up with TRBD1. Germline CDR1 SGHRS, CDR2 YFSETQ. Unmatched junction bases numbered 2, after V lost 5 bases and J lost 5 bases. The CDR3 loop spans 13 amino acids.

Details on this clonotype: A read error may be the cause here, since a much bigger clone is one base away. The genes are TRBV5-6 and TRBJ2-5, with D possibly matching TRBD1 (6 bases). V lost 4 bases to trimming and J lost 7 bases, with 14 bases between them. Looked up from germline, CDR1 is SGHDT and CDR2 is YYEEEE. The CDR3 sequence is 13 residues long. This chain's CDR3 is CASSRPKGGTQYF. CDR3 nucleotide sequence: TGTGCCAGCAGCCGCCCGAAAGGGGGGACCCAGTACTTC.

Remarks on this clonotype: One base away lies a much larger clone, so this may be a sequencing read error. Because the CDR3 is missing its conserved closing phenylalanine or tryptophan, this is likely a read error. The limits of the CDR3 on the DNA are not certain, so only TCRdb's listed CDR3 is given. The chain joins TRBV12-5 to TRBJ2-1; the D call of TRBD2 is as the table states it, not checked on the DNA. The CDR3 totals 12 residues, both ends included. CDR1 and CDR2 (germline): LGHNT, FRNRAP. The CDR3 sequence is CASGLVAGEKFY.

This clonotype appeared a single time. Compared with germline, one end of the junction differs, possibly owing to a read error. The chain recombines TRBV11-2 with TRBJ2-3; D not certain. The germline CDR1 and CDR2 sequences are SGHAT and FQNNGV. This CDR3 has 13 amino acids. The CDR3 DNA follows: TGTACCAGCAGCCCCCCCCTCGAAGACACGCAGTATTTT. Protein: CTSSPPLEDTQYF. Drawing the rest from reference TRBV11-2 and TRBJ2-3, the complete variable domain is EAGVAQSPRYKIIEKRQSVAFWCNPISGHATLYWYQQILGQGPKLLIQFQNNGVVDDSQLPKDRFSAERLKGVDSTLKIQPAKLEDSAVYLCTSSPPLEDTQYFGPGTRLTVL.

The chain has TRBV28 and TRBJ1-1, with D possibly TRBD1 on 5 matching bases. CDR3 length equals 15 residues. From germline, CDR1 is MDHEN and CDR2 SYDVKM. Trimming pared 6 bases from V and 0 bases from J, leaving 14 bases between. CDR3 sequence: CASRPSRGMNTEAFF. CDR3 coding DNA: TGTGCCAGCAGACCCTCACGGGGCATGAACACTGAAGCTTTCTTT.

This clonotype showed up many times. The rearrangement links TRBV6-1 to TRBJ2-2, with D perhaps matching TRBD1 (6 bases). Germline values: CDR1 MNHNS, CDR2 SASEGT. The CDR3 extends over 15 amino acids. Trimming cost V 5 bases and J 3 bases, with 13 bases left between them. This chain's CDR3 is CASSSGTHYTGELFF. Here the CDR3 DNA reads TGTGCCAGCAGTTCCGGGACACACTACACCGGGGAGCTGTTTTTT.

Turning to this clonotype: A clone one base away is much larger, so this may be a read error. The CDR3 nucleotides read TGTGCCAGCAGCTTCACATTGAACTCATGGGACGAGCAGTACTTC. Its translation is CASSFTLNSWDEQYF. The chain carries TRBV5-5 and TRBJ2-7; D uncertain. Germline values: CDR1 SGHKS, CDR2 YYEKEE (reference sequence). The CDR3 runs to 15 residues. V was shortened by 2 bases and J by 5 bases, with 17 bases between the two germline ends.

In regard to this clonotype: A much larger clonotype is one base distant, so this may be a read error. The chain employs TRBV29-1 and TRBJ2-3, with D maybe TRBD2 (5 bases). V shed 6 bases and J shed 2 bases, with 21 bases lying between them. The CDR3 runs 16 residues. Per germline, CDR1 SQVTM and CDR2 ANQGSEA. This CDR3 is CSVDGVAITNTDTQYF. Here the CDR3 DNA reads TGCAGCGTCGACGGAGTAGCGATCACTAACACAGATACGCAGTATTTT.

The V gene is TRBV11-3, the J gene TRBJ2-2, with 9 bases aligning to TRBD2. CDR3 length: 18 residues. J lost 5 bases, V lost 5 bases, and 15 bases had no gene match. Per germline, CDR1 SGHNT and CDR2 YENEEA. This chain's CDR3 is CASSPDLREGQDTGELFF. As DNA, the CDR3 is TGTGCCAGCAGCCCTGACTTGCGGGAGGGCCAGGATACCGGGGAGCTGTTTTTT.

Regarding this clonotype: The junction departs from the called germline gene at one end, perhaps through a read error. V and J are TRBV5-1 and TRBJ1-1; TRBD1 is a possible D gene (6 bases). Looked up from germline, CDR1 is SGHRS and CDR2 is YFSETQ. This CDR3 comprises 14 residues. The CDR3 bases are TGCGACAGCAGCTTAGGACAGTCAGACACTGAAGCTTTCTTT. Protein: CDSSLGQSDTEAFF.

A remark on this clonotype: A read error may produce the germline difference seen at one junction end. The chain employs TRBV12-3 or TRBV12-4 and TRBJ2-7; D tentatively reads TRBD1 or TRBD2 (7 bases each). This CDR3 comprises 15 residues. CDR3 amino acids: CASSPRQTGRGEQYF. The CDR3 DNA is TGTGCCAGCAGTCCACGTCAGACAGGGAGGGGCGAGCAATACTTC.

This CDR3 is CAYEGLGRSTEAFF. The DNA of the CDR3 is TGTGCCTACGAAGGGTTAGGGCGGAGCACTGAAGCTTTCTTT. This rearrangement joins TRBV6-1 to TRBJ1-1; D is ambiguous. The ends were cut back, 11 bases at V and 4 bases at J, with 20 bases in the middle. The CDR3 runs 14 residues. Germline assignment: CDR1 MNHNS and CDR2 SASEGT.

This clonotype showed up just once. CDR3 region: CASSREGNTEAFF. The DNA for the CDR3 is TGTGCCAGCAGCCGAGAAGGGAACACTGAAGCTTTCTTT. The chain recombines TRBV7-2 with TRBJ1-1; D gene ambiguous. CDR1 is SGHTA and CDR2 is FQGNSA in the germline V gene. V dropped 5 bases and J dropped 1 base, with 8 bases sitting between them. The CDR3 consists of 13 residues.

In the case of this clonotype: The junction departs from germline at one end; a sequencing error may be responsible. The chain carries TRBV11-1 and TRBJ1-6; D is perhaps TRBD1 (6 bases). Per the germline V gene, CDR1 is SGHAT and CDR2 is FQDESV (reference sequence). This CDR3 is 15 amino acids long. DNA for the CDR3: TGTGCCAGCAGCTTACCCCAGGACAGAGTCTCACCCCTCCATTTT. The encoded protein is CASSLPQDRVSPLHF.

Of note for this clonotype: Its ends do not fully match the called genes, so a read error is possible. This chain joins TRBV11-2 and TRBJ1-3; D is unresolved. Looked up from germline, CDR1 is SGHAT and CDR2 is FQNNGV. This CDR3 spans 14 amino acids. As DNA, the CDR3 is TGTGCCAGCAGCTTATTAGTCTCTGGAAACACCAAATATTTT. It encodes CASSLLVSGNTKYF.